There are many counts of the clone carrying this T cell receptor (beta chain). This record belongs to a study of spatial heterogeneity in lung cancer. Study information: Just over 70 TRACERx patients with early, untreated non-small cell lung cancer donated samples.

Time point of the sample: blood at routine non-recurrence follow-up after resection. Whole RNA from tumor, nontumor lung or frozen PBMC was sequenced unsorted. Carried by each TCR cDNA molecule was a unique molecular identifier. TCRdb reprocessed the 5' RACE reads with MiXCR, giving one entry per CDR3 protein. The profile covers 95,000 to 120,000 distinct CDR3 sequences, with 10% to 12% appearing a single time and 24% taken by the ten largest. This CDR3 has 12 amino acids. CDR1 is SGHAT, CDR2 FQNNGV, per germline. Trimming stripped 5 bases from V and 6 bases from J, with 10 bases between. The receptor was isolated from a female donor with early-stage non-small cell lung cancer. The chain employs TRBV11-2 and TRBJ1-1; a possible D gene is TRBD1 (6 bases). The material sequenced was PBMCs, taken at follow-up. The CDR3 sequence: CASSHSGAEAFF. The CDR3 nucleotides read TGTGCCAGCAGCCATTCAGGGGCTGAAGCTTTCTTT.